This TCR beta chain was identified during a study of cytomegalovirus exposure and HLA in healthy donors. The study, taken as a whole, reports: A few chains tied to CMV proved CMV antigen-specific in vitro. Productive rates of about 87% or about 30% were seen for most TCR beta V segments in an earlier analysis. Some 16,000 TCR beta sequences were associated with HLA alleles at 0.05 false discovery rate in a later analysis.

PCR used 60 Vbeta primers and 13 Jbeta primers. Study processing details: In a later analysis, the count reached 76 million or so unique TCR beta chains, with 9 million to 11 million shared. This table comes from immunoSEQ multiplex PCR, and its TCRdb copy is limited to in-frame clones, with some not included. The DNA gave D and trimming, while V, J and clone size come from that table. The sample lists roughly 120,000 clones, roughly 81% occurring once. Note on this clone: Its specificity is not known.

Germline CDR1 reads MGHRA; CDR2 reads YSYEKL. V lost 1 base to trimming and J lost 1 base; unmatched junction nucleotides: 7. The CDR3 length is 17 residues. The V and J genes are TRBV4-1 and TRBJ2-5; 9 bases align to TRBD2. The receptor comes from a woman in her 30s in good health and CMV-seronegative. The sequencing input was PBMCs. CDR3 bases: TGCGCCAGCAGCCAAGTTAAGCTAGCGGGAAGCCAAGAGACCCAGTACTTC. The encoded protein is CASSQVKLAGSQETQYF.